This TCR beta chain was captured in a study of CD8+ T cells in alopecia areata. Study as a whole: In an open-label trial, patients got 5 to 10 mg tofacitinib twice daily.

V was clipped by 5 bases and J by 4 bases; unmatched bases: 6. The CDR3 length is 14 residues. Germline-derived CDR1 and CDR2 are SGHDT and YYEEEE. Extraction and reverse transcription of RNA yielded cDNA as the sequencing template. The method was immunoSEQ multiplex PCR; TCRdb's version includes in-frame clones alone and lacks a portion of them. Of 110,000 to 150,000 clones listed, roughly 64% were seen once; the top ten hold around 6%. This sample comprised CD4+ T cells sorted from blood, obtained at week 0. The sequence was obtained from a human donor with alopecia areata. The chain couples TRBV5-6 to TRBJ1-2; 9 bases fit TRBD1. The CDR3 loop reads CASSRDRAGYGYTF. CDR3 coding DNA: TGTGCCAGCAGTCGGGACAGGGCGGGCTATGGCTACACCTTC.